What follows are 4 T cell receptor beta chains derived from one specimen sequenced in a study of blood T cell repertoires in COVID-19. Sequencing used immunoSEQ multiplex PCR; TCRdb keeps in-frame clones, though not all of them. This sample carries some 87,000 clones, 80% of them seen once, and the ten largest clones take about 8.4%. The specimen sequenced was peripheral blood. These receptors were obtained from a man aged 50 to 60 who had recovered from COVID-19.

J is TRBJ1-1 and V is TRBV6-6, with a possible D match to TRBD1 (6 bases). CDR1 is MNHNY and CDR2 is SVGAGI in the germline V gene (reference sequence). The CDR3 sequence is 14 residues long. V gave up 2 bases and J gave up 4 bases, with 11 bases separating them. The CDR3 nucleotides read TGTGCCAGCAGTTACCCTCAGGGGCCCACTGAAGCTTTCTTT. Translated: CASSYPQGPTEAFF.

J is TRBJ2-1 and V is TRBV5-1; TRBD2 matches at 9 bases. V lost 1 base and J lost 5; bases outside the gene matches: 7. Germline V CDR1 and CDR2: SGHRS, YFSETQ. This CDR3 is built from 16 residues. The chain's CDR3 is CASSLNRLAANNEQFF. The CDR3 DNA reads TGCGCCAGCAGCTTGAACCGACTAGCGGCTAACAATGAGCAGTTCTTC.

This sequence joins TRBV19 and TRBJ1-2; the D is unclear. Trimming took off 1 base at V and 0 bases at J, with 12 bases between the two ends. Germline CDR1 and CDR2: LNHDA and SQIVND (reference sequence). CDR3 size: 16 residues. The CDR3 nucleotides read TGTGCCAGTAGTATAGCAGCCAGGAAAACTAACTATGGCTACACCTTC. This translates into CASSIAARKTNYGYTF.

V and J are TRBV19 and TRBJ2-2, with D possibly TRBD2 on 6 matching bases. V lost 9 bases, J lost 4 bases, and 15 bases lay in between. Germline V gene sequence: CDR1 LNHDA, CDR2 SQIVND (reference sequence). The CDR3 runs 14 residues. Here the CDR3 reads CASRVLGGTGELFF. The CDR3 DNA is TGTGCCAGCAGGGTTTTGGGGGGCACCGGGGAGCTGTTTTTT. Filled out from reference TRBV19 and TRBJ2-2, the complete variable domain reads DGGITQSPKYLFRKEGQNVTLSCEQNLNHDAMYWYRQDPGQGLRLIYYSQIVNDFQKGDIAEGYSVSREKKESFPLTVTSAQKNPTAFYLCASRVLGGTGELFFGEGSRLTVL.